The 14 T cell receptor beta chains given below trace back to one sample, sequenced in a study of spatial heterogeneity in lung cancer. The time point: sample taken at primary tumor resection. The input material, whole RNA from tumor, nontumor lung or frozen PBMC, was sequenced unsorted. TCRdb used MiXCR to reprocess the 5' RACE reads, holding one entry per CDR3 protein. The sample consists of roughly 40,000 distinct CDR3 sequences, 6% to 7% of them appearing once. The sequenced sample was PBMCs, obtained at surgery. These receptors came from a female donor with early-stage non-small cell lung cancer.

This clonotype was seen ten or more times. This chain connects TRBV5-1 to TRBJ2-3; tentatively, D is TRBD1 or TRBD2 (5 bases each). Germline CDR1 is SGHRS and CDR2 is YFSETQ. With 3 bases removed from V and 2 bases from J, the gap between germline ends came to 13 bases. This CDR3 spans 15 amino acids. The CDR3 coding sequence is TGCGCCAGCAGCTCCTCCGGGGACCTCACAGATACGCAGTATTTT. Amino acids: CASSSSGDLTDTQYF.

This clonotype was counted ten times or more. The rearrangement uses TRBV4-1 and TRBJ1-2, with D hard to call. The germline gives CDR1 MGHRA, CDR2 YSYEKL. Trimming left V 1 base short and J 4 bases short, with 10 bases between. The CDR3 has 14 residues. The CDR3 loop is CASSQGVVPYGYTF. The CDR3 nucleotides are TGCGCCAGCAGCCAAGGAGTGGTACCCTATGGCTACACCTTC.

The rearrangement uses TRBV11-1 and TRBJ2-1; D may be TRBD2 (6 bases). In germline, CDR1 is SGHAT, CDR2 FQDESV (reference sequence). This CDR3 comprises 12 residues. Trimming removed 8 bases from V and 6 bases from J, with 11 bases in between. The CDR3 nucleotides read TGTGCCAGCCGGGGGATCGGCAATGAGCAGTTCTTC. It codes for CASRGIGNEQFF.

The chain couples TRBV20-1 to TRBJ1-2; TRBD1 is a possible D gene (5 bases). Germline V gene sequence: CDR1 DFQATT, CDR2 SNEGSKA (reference sequence). The ends were cut back, 6 bases at V and 8 bases at J, with 13 bases in the middle. The CDR3 has 11 amino acids. The CDR3 loop is CSAPWTNGYTF. For the CDR3, the DNA is TGCAGTGCCCCCTGGACAAACGGCTACACCTTC.

Many counts were recorded for this clonotype. CDR3 protein: CASSPGLAASTDTQYF. DNA for the CDR3: TGCGCCAGCAGCCCGGGACTAGCGGCTAGCACAGATACGCAGTATTTT. This chain links TRBV5-1 with TRBJ2-3; 11 bases match TRBD2. CDR1 is SGHRS, CDR2 YFSETQ, per germline. The CDR3 is 16 amino acids. V lost 4 bases to trimming and J lost 0 bases; unmatched junction nucleotides: 4.

The chain employs TRBV20-1 and TRBJ1-1; D is ambiguous. The CDR3 length is 12 residues. Deletions cut 0 bases from V and 3 bases from J, with 5 bases between. Germline lookup yields CDR1 DFQATT and CDR2 SNEGSKA (reference sequence). The CDR3 loop is CSARDLDTEAFF. The CDR3 DNA is TGCAGTGCTAGAGATCTCGACACTGAAGCTTTCTTT.

Ten or more counts support this clonotype. The chain joins TRBV7-6 to TRBJ2-7; 7 nucleotides agree with TRBD2. CDR1 SGHVS and CDR2 FNYEAQ come from the germline V gene. Trimming at V came to 5 bases and at J to 3 bases, leaving 10 bases not matched to a gene. The CDR3 contains 15 residues. The CDR3 sequence is CASSLQAGPVYEQYF. Written as DNA, the CDR3 is TGTGCCAGCAGCCTCCAAGCGGGGCCGGTCTACGAGCAGTACTTC.

This clonotype was counted at least ten times. V usage is TRBV10-3 and J usage is TRBJ2-1; 11 bases are a match to TRBD2. The CDR3 consists of 16 residues. The germline V gene has CDR1 ENHRY and CDR2 SYGVKD. V shed 3 bases and J 5 bases; nucleotides not matched to a gene: 6. CDR3 sequence: CAISDFSSGGNNEQFF. CDR3 bases: TGTGCCATCAGTGACTTCTCTAGCGGGGGGAACAATGAGCAGTTCTTC.

This clonotype was seen at least ten times. The V gene is TRBV7-7, the J gene TRBJ2-1; 10 bases align to TRBD2. Trimming took 5 bases from V and 9 from J; bases not matched to a gene: 7. The germline V gene encodes CDR1 SSHAT and CDR2 FNYEAQ (reference sequence). CDR3 length: 14 residues. CDR3 DNA sequence: TGTGCCAGCAGCGTCCTAGCGGGGGCTGGTGAGCAGTTCTTC. Protein sequence: CASSVLAGAGEQFF.

This clonotype has a count of ten or more. The chain links TRBV6-5 to TRBJ2-7; D is unclear. The germline V gene encodes CDR1 MNHEY and CDR2 SVGAGI. The CDR3 runs 14 residues. V lost 3 bases, J lost 1 base, and 10 bases lay in between. CDR3 amino acids: CASSYRSLSYEQYF. CDR3 sequence (DNA): TGTGCCAGCAGTTATCGGTCCTTATCCTACGAGCAGTACTTC.

This clonotype appeared many times. The chain has TRBV10-3 and TRBJ2-7, with D perhaps matching TRBD2 (6 bases). This CDR3 has 15 residues. V gave up 2 bases and J gave up 6 bases, with 17 bases separating them. The germline V gene encodes CDR1 ENHRY and CDR2 SYGVKD. CDR3 DNA sequence: TGTGCCATCAGTGAGGGCCCGAGTCCCGGGGGCGAGCAGTACTTC. As protein: CAISEGPSPGGEQYF.

This clonotype was seen many times. The gene calls are TRBV4-1 and TRBJ1-4; unclear D gene. Germline assignment: CDR1 MGHRA and CDR2 YSYEKL. The CDR3 is 13 residues long. V lost 4 bases, J lost 7 bases, and 10 bases lay in between. The CDR3 region is CASSPPPSEKLFF. The CDR3 DNA sequence: TGCGCCAGCAGCCCCCCCCCGAGTGAAAAACTGTTTTTT.

This clonotype was counted many times. The chain combines TRBV29-1 with TRBJ2-3, with 7 bases that match TRBD2. The CDR3 runs to 19 residues. Germline V gene sequence: CDR1 SQVTM, CDR2 ANQGSEA. The V and J ends lost 5 bases and 2 bases, in that order; junction bases with no gene match: 22. The CDR3 DNA follows: TGCAGCGTTAGTTCTCGAGGGCGCGGGGGACCTTTTCTCACAGATACGCAGTATTTT. Translation gives CSVSSRGRGGPFLTDTQYF.

The chain employs TRBV6-2 or TRBV6-3 and TRBJ2-1; 12 positions match TRBD2. The CDR3 runs to 17 residues. V shed 4 bases and J 6 bases; nucleotides not matched to a gene: 10. Germline CDR1 is MNHEY and CDR2 is SVGEGT. The CDR3 spells CASSSLLSSGGGNEQFF. DNA for the CDR3: TGTGCCAGCAGTTCCTTGCTATCTAGCGGGGGGGGCAATGAGCAGTTCTTC.